This T cell receptor (beta chain) originates from a study of blood T cell repertoires in COVID-19. Clones were sequenced by immunoSEQ multiplex PCR, and TCRdb holds only the in-frame ones, with some missing. The data contain about 260,000 clones, about 80% of them singletons. The material sequenced was peripheral blood. This receptor was obtained from a woman aged 80 or over with acute or convalescent COVID-19.

The CDR3 loop is CASSMTGGGYEQYF. CDR3 in DNA: TGTGCCAGTAGTATGACAGGGGGCGGGTACGAGCAGTACTTC. The chain recombines TRBV19 with TRBJ2-7, with 10 bases fitting TRBD1. The CDR3 runs 14 residues. The junction had 3 bases not matched to a gene; V was cut back by 3 bases and J by 4 bases. Germline V gene data show CDR1 as LNHDA and CDR2 as SQIVND (reference sequence).